This T cell receptor (beta chain) derives from a study of T cells after yellow fever vaccination (dated by TCRdb to between 2019 and 2020). Concerning the study at large: Libraries from fractions with low cell numbers were prepared with the SMART-Seq v4 Ultra Low Input RNA kit. To follow T-cell clones before and after primary and booster YFV17D yellow fever vaccination, bulk TCR alpha and beta repertoires were sequenced over time. Blood was collected at multiple timepoints before and after primary and secondary immunization, and bulk PBMC replicates and cell subsets were isolated. Two healthy male donors, one aged 18 to 29 and one aged 30 to 40 years, were included in the cohort.

TCR cDNA was synthesized by 5'RACE template switching, through which a universal primer site and unique molecular identifiers were introduced. Priming of cDNA synthesis was performed from both the TCR alpha and TCR beta constant segments. Library amplification used two PCR steps, and the second PCR step added sample barcodes and sequencing adapters. Sequencing of the libraries was done on either Illumina HiSeq 2500 (2x100 bp) or NovaSeq (2x150 bp). In the source study's methods: MIGEC was used to demultiplex reads and collapse the reads into UMI consensus sequences, and MiXCR was used for V(D)J alignment. Vaccine-responding clonotypes were defined with edgeR using replicate PBMC samples, requiring FDR below 0.01 and a log2 fold change above 5 up to day 15. Each bulk clonotype was labeled CD4 or CD8 based on which sequenced repertoire, CD4 or CD8, contained the clonotype at higher abundance. TCRdb applied fastp at Q25 and MiXCR to the public reads, then kept only in-frame beta chains. Rows matching on CDR3 protein sequence are summarized as one entry with the most common DNA and genes. TCRdb's processing, not the authors', yielded these V and J calls. In this sample the table shows some 670,000 distinct CDR3 sequences, roughly 12% of which occur a single time. Of the sample, 14% to 15% is held by the ten largest clones.

This clonotype appeared a few times. Its specific antigen is unknown. No per-base quality is available; no much larger clone lies one base away. Broad study findings and their caveats: A small fraction of clonotypes appeared in both the CD4 and CD8 compartments, likely as a result of convergent recombination. Computational filtering was needed because FACS-sorted repertoires could contain abundant contaminating clonotypes from the bulk population. Most clones expanded after primary vaccination (96% of CD4 and approximately 86% of CD8) were re-detected after the booster, suggesting that broad memory maintenance occurred. The secondary T-cell response was weaker than the primary response but faster, peaking on day 5 instead of day 15. The study included only two donors, which limits how far the findings can be generalized.

The meaning of the sample's treatment or condition label: live attenuated yellow fever vaccine strain. Two biological replicates of bulk PBMCs were collected at each blood-draw timepoint. A standard Ficoll-Paque protocol was used to isolate PBMCs from peripheral blood. TriZol was used to extract RNA from bulk PBMCs, CD4 and CD8 fractions, and dextramer-positive and dextramer-negative fractions. Including the terminal cysteine and phenylalanine, the CDR3 comprises 12 residues. Here the CDR3 DNA is all that survives: 36 bases in frame from base 1. V loses 2 bases, J loses 2 bases, and the germline ends lie 4 bases apart. The germline V gene specifies SGHTA as CDR1 and FQGNSA as CDR2.

The sequence is built from TRBV7-2 and TRBJ2-7, with the D gene uncertain. Material: PBMCs, obtained on the day of the yellow fever booster vaccination. This sequence originates from a man between 25 and 39 years old who received the YFV17D yellow fever vaccine. For the CDR3, the sequence is CASSLYTYEQYF. The bases are TGTGCCAGCAGCTTATATACCTACGAGCAGTACTTC.